The 27 T cell receptor beta chains listed next were all sequenced from one sample in a study of blood T cells in healthy people across ages. Together with a sample-barcoded 5' primer, a J-beta primer mix was included in a second PCR lasting about 6 to 11 cycles. MiXCR, run by TCRdb on the 5' RACE reads, gives a single entry per CDR3 protein. In the table there are roughly 1.4 million distinct CDR3 sequences, 59% of which are singletons. What was sequenced was blood. The receptors were sampled from a man aged 18 to 29 in good health.

The chain has TRBV6-7 and TRBJ2-1; perhaps TRBD1 as D (5 bases). TRBV6-7 is noted as an ORF with a role that remains uncertain. Trimming left V 2 bases short and J 5 bases short, with 10 bases between. The CDR3 runs 14 residues. In DNA form, the CDR3 reads TGTGCCAGCAGTTACGGGAACAGGAACAATGAGCAGTTCTTC. Translating gives CASSYGNRNNEQFF.

This chain links TRBV9 with TRBJ2-1; TRBD2 agrees at 11 bases. The CDR3 has 15 amino acids. Germline trimming cut 7 bases from V and 1 base from J; bases unmatched to any gene: 4. Germline CDR1 SGDLS, CDR2 YYNGEE. The CDR3 sequence: CASAGLAGSYNEQFF. The DNA for the CDR3 is TGTGCCAGCGCCGGACTAGCGGGTTCCTACAATGAGCAGTTCTTC.

The chain combines TRBV7-2 with TRBJ1-1; 8 nucleotides align to TRBD1. CDR3 length equals 14 residues. Germline V gene data show CDR1 as SGHTA and CDR2 as FQGNSA. Trimming removed 5 bases from V and 8 bases from J; junction bases left unmatched: 10. This chain's CDR3 is CASSTQPGTGEAFF. The DNA of the CDR3 is TGTGCCAGCAGCACGCAGCCCGGGACAGGCGAAGCTTTCTTT.

This clonotype was seen only once. The gene calls are TRBV27 and TRBJ2-5; 7 positions match TRBD2. The J call may be wrong; the DNA end is better matched by TRBJ2-7. There are 13 residues in the CDR3. The germline gives CDR1 MNHEY, CDR2 SMNVEV (reference sequence). CDR3 protein: CASSQLARYEQYF. The CDR3 DNA sequence: TGTGCCAGCAGTCAACTAGCGAGGTACGAGCAGTACTTC.

The chain carries TRBV5-1 and TRBJ2-1; 12 nucleotides align to TRBD2. CDR1 is SGHRS and CDR2 is YFSETQ in the germline V gene. V lost 3 bases and J lost 9; bases outside the gene matches: 13. The CDR3 has 17 residues. CDR3 loop: CASSSYPSSGGAGEQFF. DNA of the CDR3: TGCGCCAGCAGCTCCTATCCCTCTAGCGGGGGGGCCGGTGAGCAGTTCTTC.

This clonotype has just one count. The chain couples TRBV5-6 to TRBJ2-5; D not certain. The J call may not be correct, given that the DNA end is closer to TRBJ2-7. CDR1 SGHDT and CDR2 YYEEEE come from the germline V gene. The CDR3 consists of 13 residues. CDR3 nucleotides: TGTGCCAGCAGCTTCCGCCCCGGCTACGAGCAGTACTTC. This encodes CASSFRPGYEQYF.

The chain couples TRBV7-6 to TRBJ1-2; maybe TRBD1 (6 bases). V was clipped by 5 bases and J by 4 bases, with 20 bases between them. Germline loops: CDR1 SGHVS, CDR2 FNYEAQ. CDR3 length: 16 amino acids. CDR3 sequence reads: CASSRQVIGPFYGYTF. CDR3 coding DNA: TGTGCCAGCAGCCGACAGGTGATTGGCCCCTTCTATGGCTACACCTTC.

The rearrangement joins TRBV9 to TRBJ2-1; TRBD2 is a possible D gene (5 bases). CDR3 size: 18 residues. The V end was cut by 1 base, the J end by 3 bases, with 20 bases between. The germline CDR1 and CDR2 sequences are SGDLS and YYNGEE. CDR3 in amino acids: CASSVREPRILDYNEQFF. CDR3 coding DNA: TGTGCCAGCAGCGTAAGGGAGCCGCGGATACTAGACTACAATGAGCAGTTCTTC.

This clonotype was counted only a few times. The CDR3 loop is CASRGPEETQYF. CDR3 bases: TGTGCCAGCAGGGGCCCAGAAGAGACCCAGTACTTC. This chain joins TRBV12-3 or TRBV12-4 and TRBJ2-5; the D is unclear. V was pared by 6 bases and J by 3 bases, with 8 bases between. CDR3 length equals 12 residues.

This clonotype has just a few counts. The rearrangement links TRBV7-2 to TRBJ2-1; a possible D gene is TRBD2 (6 bases). Germline assignment: CDR1 SGHTA and CDR2 FQGNSA. This CDR3 has 14 amino acids. V was trimmed by 5 bases and J by 10 bases, leaving 18 bases between them. The CDR3 nucleotides read TGTGCCAGCAGCCCCCGGTGGGGGGTTGGGGAGCAGTTCTTC. Its translation is CASSPRWGVGEQFF.

V usage is TRBV4-1 and J usage is TRBJ2-1, with 9 bases identical to TRBD2. With V trimmed by 4 bases and J by 6 bases, 7 bases remained unmatched. The CDR3 loop spans 15 amino acids. Germline CDR1 and CDR2: MGHRA and YSYEKL. CDR3 region: CASSRRTSDLNEQFF. DNA of the CDR3: TGCGCCAGCAGCCGTCGGACTAGCGACCTCAATGAGCAGTTCTTC.

The chain has TRBV12-3 or TRBV12-4 and TRBJ2-7, with D hard to call. The CDR3 contains 16 residues. Trimming took off 4 bases at V and 4 bases at J, with 20 bases between the two ends. CDR3 protein: CASSSMLTRVGYEQYF. CDR3 coding DNA: TGTGCCAGCAGTTCCATGTTGACACGGGTGGGGTACGAGCAGTACTTC.

This clonotype has just a few counts. The chain is built from TRBV12-3 or TRBV12-4 and TRBJ1-1; D gene uncertain. V was clipped by 4 bases and J by 3 bases, with 9 bases between them. This CDR3 has 13 amino acids. This CDR3 reads CASSWTAYTEAFF. The CDR3 bases are TGTGCCAGCAGTTGGACGGCCTACACTGAAGCTTTCTTT.

V usage is TRBV12-3 or TRBV12-4 and J usage is TRBJ2-7; D possibly matches TRBD1 or TRBD2 (5 bases each). The end of the DNA fits TRBJ2-5 better, so the J call may be wrong. The CDR3 covers 17 residues. Written as DNA, the CDR3 is TGTGCCAGCAGTTTTATTGTCGCGTGGGACCCGGAAGAGACCCAGTACTTC. Protein: CASSFIVAWDPEETQYF.

CDR3 sequence (DNA): TGTGCCATCGGGACTAGCGGCACAGATACGCAGTATTTT. Translation: CAIGTSGTDTQYF. The J gene is TRBJ2-3, the V gene TRBV10-3; 10 bases align to TRBD2. Germline CDR1 ENHRY, CDR2 SYGVKD. The ends lost 8 bases at V and 1 base at J; junction bases unmatched: 0. The CDR3 is made up of 13 amino acids.

A few counts support this clonotype. The J gene is TRBJ1-1, the V gene TRBV29-1, with TRBD1 matching over 9 bases. V lost 0 bases and J lost 5; bases outside the gene matches: 13. The length of the CDR3 is 17 residues. Germline V lookup: CDR1 SQVTM, CDR2 ANQGSEA. Written as DNA, the CDR3 is TGCAGCGTTGAAGATTCCCCCGGGACAGGGTGGCGGACTGAAGCTTTCTTT. Translation gives CSVEDSPGTGWRTEAFF. The complete variable domain, with remaining parts taken from reference TRBV29-1 and TRBJ1-1, reads SAVISQKPSRDICQRGTSLTIQCQVDSQVTMMFWYRQQPGQSLTLIATANQGSEATYESGFVIDKFPISRPNLTFSTLTVSNMSPEDSSIYLCSVEDSPGTGWRTEAFFGQGTRLTVV.

Concerning this clonotype: The junction shows a germline mismatch at one end, possibly a read error. The CDR3 nucleotides are TGTTCCAGCAGTCAGGGGGCGCAAGGAGCTTTCTTT. It specifies CSSSQGAQGAFF. The V gene is TRBV2, the J gene TRBJ1-1, with 8 bases aligning to TRBD1. CDR1 and CDR2 from the germline V gene are SNHLY and FYNNEI. The CDR3 runs to 12 residues.

This clonotype was observed a handful of times. The V call is TRBV21-1, the J call TRBJ2-4; the table's D call TRBD2 went unverified against the DNA. The J call is uncertain, as TRBJ2-7 better fits the DNA end. TRBV21-1 is tagged as a pseudogene. The CDR3 is made up of 13 amino acids. The CDR3, as DNA: TGTGCCAGCAGCAGAACAGTGGACTACGAGCAGTACTTC. Translation: CASSRTVDYEQYF.

The rearrangement links TRBV5-6 to TRBJ2-1, with D possibly TRBD1 on 5 matching bases. Per germline, CDR1 SGHDT and CDR2 YYEEEE. V was shortened by 0 bases and J by 6 bases, with 10 bases between the two germline ends. The CDR3 contains 14 residues. In DNA form, the CDR3 reads TGTGCCAGCAGCTTGGTCGAGACAGCCAATGAGCAGTTCTTC. Its protein product is CASSLVETANEQFF.

V and J are TRBV12-3 or TRBV12-4 and TRBJ2-6; D remains ambiguous. Trimming took 0 bases from V and 3 from J, leaving 12 bases between them. This CDR3 is 17 amino acids long. The CDR3 region is CASSLAESHLGANVLTF. CDR3 coding DNA: TGTGCCAGCAGTTTAGCGGAGAGCCACCTTGGGGCCAACGTCCTGACTTTC.

The rearrangement uses TRBV25-1 and TRBJ2-1; TRBD2 matches at 7 bases. The CDR3 spans 15 residues. With 1 base clipped from V and 9 bases from J, the junction kept 9 bases outside the gene matches. The germline V gene encodes CDR1 MGHDK and CDR2 SYGVNS. The CDR3 DNA reads TGTGCCAGCAGTGAATCTAACGGGGGGAAGGGTGAGCAGTTCTTC. Translated, it gives CASSESNGGKGEQFF.

The chain recombines TRBV10-3 with TRBJ2-5, with TRBD1 matching 10 bases. This CDR3 comprises 15 residues. Germline CDR1 and CDR2: ENHRY and SYGVKD. The trim removed 2 bases at V and 4 bases at J, leaving 4 bases unmatched. The CDR3 DNA reads as TGTGCCATCAGTGAGGACAGGGGGCGCGGAGAGACCCAGTACTTC. It is translated as CAISEDRGRGETQYF.

This clonotype was counted between two and nine times. This CDR3 is CSVASRLRNTEAFF. CDR3 DNA sequence: TGCAGCGTTGCTTCTAGACTACGGAACACTGAAGCTTTCTTT. V usage is TRBV29-1 and J usage is TRBJ1-1; no clear D gene. With 4 bases removed from V and 1 base from J, the gap between germline ends came to 13 bases. Germline V CDR1 and CDR2: SQVTM, ANQGSEA. This CDR3 has 14 amino acids.

V is TRBV19 and J is TRBJ2-5; D is uncertain. The germline V gene has CDR1 LNHDA and CDR2 SQIVND (reference sequence). The length of the CDR3 is 12 residues. V was clipped by 5 bases and J by 5 bases, with 9 bases between them. The CDR3 reads CASSGFSETQYF. CDR3 DNA sequence: TGTGCCAGTAGTGGATTTTCGGAGACCCAGTACTTC.

The chain has TRBV6-2 or TRBV6-3 and TRBJ2-1; D is uncertain. This CDR3 comprises 14 residues. V was trimmed by 4 bases and J by 2 bases, leaving 9 bases between them. Germline lookup yields CDR1 MNHEY and CDR2 SVGEGT. The CDR3 loop reads CASSFRSAYNEQFF. In DNA form, the CDR3 reads TGTGCCAGCAGTTTCAGGAGCGCCTACAATGAGCAGTTCTTC.

The chain is built from TRBV4-2 and TRBJ2-7; 7 positions agree with TRBD2. Trimming at V came to 4 bases and at J to 3 bases, leaving 9 bases not matched to a gene. CDR1 and CDR2 from the germline V gene are LGHNA and YNFKEQ. The CDR3 runs to 15 residues. CDR3 protein: CASSRGERGVYEQYF. The CDR3 DNA follows: TGTGCCAGCAGCCGAGGGGAGCGGGGTGTCTACGAGCAGTACTTC.

The sample holds one count of this clonotype. The chain recombines TRBV12-3 or TRBV12-4 with TRBJ2-1, with D perhaps matching TRBD2 (5 bases). The J call is in doubt because the DNA end fits TRBJ2-7 better. This CDR3 contains 15 residues. CDR3: CASSLPASSYNEQYF. CDR3 nucleotides: TGTGCCAGCAGTTTACCTGCTAGCAGCTACAATGAGCAGTACTTC.